This T cell receptor beta chain was retrieved from a study of post-analysis software for immune sequencing data. Study details: Included courses were relapsing-remitting and secondary progressive multiple sclerosis; progressive-relapsing multiple sclerosis was also included.

This clonotype was picked up one time. What it binds is unknown. Trimming took 4 bases from V and 4 from J; bases not matched to a gene: 4. This CDR3 contains 14 residues. Germline CDR1 DFQATT, CDR2 SNEGSKA (reference sequence). Incorporated into the TCR beta cDNA libraries were unique molecular identifiers, which served to reduce PCR and sequencing biases. cDNA molecules numbering 450,000 to 650,000 came from approximately 0.91 to 9.4 million T cells. TCRdb processed the PCR reads anew with MiXCR; each CDR3 protein has one entry. The data contain fewer than 850,000 distinct CDR3 sequences, 30% of them singletons. Study results and limitations: Roughly 5 TRBV segments occurring more often in patients than controls included TRBV5-6, TRBV5-1 and TRBV20-1. Under F measure analysis, samples from one preparation batch co-clustered strongly. Significantly decreased normalized Chao1 diversity was recorded for multiple sclerosis patients relative to controls.

This clonotype was sampled from a girl aged 10-17 years with multiple sclerosis. J is TRBJ2-2 and V is TRBV20-1; TRBD1 matches at 9 bases. The source material was blood. In nucleotides, the CDR3 is TGCAGTGCTAAGGGACAGGGAGGCACCGGGGAGCTGTTTTTT. It specifies CSAKGQGGTGELFF.